Below are 22 T cell receptor beta chains sequenced from a single sample in a study of blood T cells in healthy people across ages. Combining a sample-barcoded 5' primer with a J-beta primer mix, a second PCR ran for roughly 6 to 11 cycles. One entry per CDR3 protein results from TCRdb running MiXCR on the 5' RACE reads. The sample holds over a million distinct CDR3 sequences; around 45% are singletons and the top ten take 15% to 20%. Sample: blood. Receptors originate from a woman aged 55-69 years in good health.

This clonotype was recorded a few times. V gene TRBV28 combines with J gene TRBJ2-3, with 11 bases aligning to TRBD1. The length of the CDR3 is 14 residues. V lost 4 bases, J lost 3 bases, and 0 bases stayed unmatched. Germline assignment: CDR1 MDHEN and CDR2 SYDVKM. This CDR3 is CASSWDRGTDTQYF. CDR3 nucleotides: TGTGCCAGCAGTTGGGACAGGGGGACAGATACGCAGTATTTT.

In this sample, this clonotype turned up a few times. This chain connects TRBV13 to TRBJ2-4; 10 bases align to TRBD1. The V gene's germline CDR1 is PRHDT and CDR2 FYEKMQ (reference sequence). The CDR3 covers 16 residues. The V gene end was trimmed by 6 bases and the J gene end by 2 bases; junction bases not matched to a gene: 7. The DNA for the CDR3 is TGTGCCAGCAGTTGGGACAGGGGTGAAACCAAAAACATTCAGTACTTC. It specifies CASSWDRGETKNIQYF.

This clonotype was counted a few times. V gene TRBV5-6 combines with J gene TRBJ2-1; D might be TRBD1 (6 bases). The V gene lost 0 bases and the J gene lost 13 bases, with 26 bases spanning the gap. Looked up from germline, CDR1 is SGHDT and CDR2 is YYEEEE. The CDR3 spans 17 residues. The CDR3 sequence is CASSLVRSRTDKKAQFF. Here the CDR3 DNA reads TGTGCCAGCAGCTTGGTCCGTAGCAGGACAGACAAAAAGGCTCAGTTCTTC.

This chain links TRBV4-3 with TRBJ2-7; either TRBD1 or TRBD2 may supply D (6 bases each). The V end lost 8 bases, the J end lost 0 bases, and 14 bases lay between the germline ends. The CDR3 covers 14 residues. Germline CDR1 LGHNA, CDR2 YSLEER. The CDR3 sequence is CASDRGRSSYEQYF. For the CDR3, the DNA is TGCGCCAGCGACCGGGGGCGAAGCTCCTACGAGCAGTACTTC.

There are a few counts of this clonotype. The chain links TRBV27 to TRBJ2-5; TRBD2 matches at 15 bases. V shed 5 bases and J 5 bases; nucleotides not matched to a gene: 9. Germline assignment: CDR1 MNHEY and CDR2 SMNVEV (reference sequence). The CDR3 consists of 17 residues. The CDR3 DNA is TGTGCCAGCAGTCCCCGTGGGACTAGCGGGAGGATGGAGACCCAGTACTTC. Translating it yields CASSPRGTSGRMETQYF.

The rearrangement links TRBV28 to TRBJ2-7, with 7 bases matching TRBD1. V lost 11 bases and J lost 3; bases outside the gene matches: 10. The germline gives CDR1 MDHEN, CDR2 SYDVKM. The CDR3 totals 13 residues. The CDR3 sequence is CAHGPGTDYEQYF. DNA of the CDR3: TGTGCCCACGGCCCCGGGACAGACTACGAGCAGTACTTC.

The chain carries TRBV7-2 and TRBJ2-5; possibly TRBD2 for D (5 bases). The V and J ends lost 3 bases and 11 bases respectively, with 13 bases between them. Germline lookup yields CDR1 SGHTA and CDR2 FQGNSA. This CDR3 region has 12 residues. The CDR3 loop is CASSFEVEEQYF. Here the CDR3 DNA reads TGTGCCAGCAGCTTTGAGGTGGAGGAGCAGTACTTC. Full variable domain (rest looked up from reference TRBV7-2 and TRBJ2-5): GAGVSQSPSNKVTEKGKDVELRCDPISGHTALYWYRQSLGQGLEFLIYFQGNSAPDKSGLPSDRFSAERTGGSVSTLTIQRTQQEDSAVYLCASSFEVEEQYFGPGTRLLVL.

The chain carries TRBV29-1 and TRBJ2-5; 7 nucleotides align to TRBD1. V gave up 7 bases and J gave up 1 base; unmatched junction bases: 9. The CDR3 contains 14 residues. The germline CDR1 and CDR2 sequences are SQVTM and ANQGSEA. The CDR3 bases are TGCAGCGCATCAGGGGGAGTCTTCCAAGAGACCCAGTACTTC. This sequence encodes CSASGGVFQETQYF.

The CDR3 DNA reads TGTGCCAGCAGTTTATTCCTAGGACAGGGGTTAGCAGATACGCAGTATTTT. This translates into CASSLFLGQGLADTQYF. The rearrangement links TRBV12-3 or TRBV12-4 to TRBJ2-3; the match to TRBD1 covers 9 bases. V lost 2 bases and J lost 4; bases outside the gene matches: 10. The CDR3 has 17 residues.

This clonotype was detected only a few times. The J gene is TRBJ2-1, the V gene TRBV6-5; 16 positions agree with TRBD2. V was clipped by 4 bases and J by 3 bases; unmatched bases: 6. CDR3 length equals 18 residues. Germline V CDR1 and CDR2: MNHEY, SVGAGI. CDR3 loop: CASSSGLAGGISYNEQFF. In nucleotides, the CDR3 is TGTGCCAGCAGTTCGGGACTAGCGGGAGGGATTAGCTACAATGAGCAGTTCTTC.

The V call is TRBV7-2, the J call TRBJ2-7, with TRBD2 matching over 9 bases. The CDR3 extends over 15 amino acids. Looked up from germline, CDR1 is SGHTA and CDR2 is FQGNSA. With 5 bases clipped from V and 7 bases from J, the junction kept 12 bases outside the gene matches. For the CDR3, the DNA is TGTGCCAGCAGCCTTCTAGCGGGAATTTTGAATGAGCAGTACTTC. It encodes CASSLLAGILNEQYF.

The rearrangement joins TRBV5-1 to TRBJ2-1; D ambiguous. Germline V gene sequence: CDR1 SGHRS, CDR2 YFSETQ. This CDR3 is 14 amino acids long. V was shortened by 0 bases and J by 3 bases, with 7 bases between the two germline ends. This CDR3 reads CASSLVLNYNEQFF. CDR3 bases: TGCGCCAGCAGCTTGGTTCTTAACTACAATGAGCAGTTCTTC.

The chain recombines TRBV4-2 with TRBJ1-5, with 7 bases aligning to TRBD1. Germline trimming cut 5 bases from V and 2 bases from J; bases unmatched to any gene: 3. CDR3 length: 14 amino acids. Per the germline V gene, CDR1 is LGHNA and CDR2 is YNFKEQ. The CDR3 DNA reads TGTGCCAGCAGCGACAGGGCAGGCAATCAGCCCCAGCATTTT. It encodes CASSDRAGNQPQHF.

Notes on this clonotype: Since a much larger clone is just one base distant, this may be a read error. The chain recombines TRBV11-2 with TRBJ2-3; no firm D call. CDR1 and CDR2 from the germline V gene are SGHAT and FQNNGV. V gave up 5 bases and J gave up 2 bases, with 5 bases separating them. The length of the CDR3 is 12 residues. The CDR3 DNA reads as TGTGCCAGCAGCACCCTCACAGATACGCAGTATTTT. Its protein product is CASSTLTDTQYF. Based on the CDR3 plus reference TRBV11-2 and TRBJ2-3, the full variable domain is EAGVAQSPRYKIIEKRQSVAFWCNPISGHATLYWYQQILGQGPKLLIQFQNNGVVDDSQLPKDRFSAERLKGVDSTLKIQPAKLEDSAVYLCASSTLTDTQYFGPGTRLTVL.

The V and J genes are TRBV5-1 and TRBJ2-7; 7 bases are a match to TRBD2. The CDR3 spans 14 residues. Germline CDR1 SGHRS, CDR2 YFSETQ. V gave up 3 bases and J gave up 2 bases; unmatched junction bases: 5. CDR3 protein: CASSSAGLTYEQYF. Here the CDR3 DNA reads TGCGCCAGCAGCTCAGCGGGATTGACCTACGAGCAGTACTTC.

A few counts support this clonotype. The chain links TRBV6-6 to TRBJ1-2; D is uncertain. CDR1 is MNHNY, CDR2 SVGAGI, per germline (reference sequence). V was shortened by 2 bases and J by 3 bases, with 10 bases between the two germline ends. The CDR3 covers 14 residues. The chain's CDR3 is CASSYPGQDYGYTF. The CDR3 DNA sequence: TGTGCCAGCAGTTACCCCGGGCAGGACTATGGCTACACCTTC.

The chain couples TRBV20-1 to TRBJ2-5, with 12 bases matching TRBD2. This CDR3 region has 17 residues. Germline V lookup: CDR1 DFQATT, CDR2 SNEGSKA (reference sequence). With 1 base clipped from V and 4 bases from J, the junction kept 10 bases outside the gene matches. The CDR3 nucleotides are TGCAGTGCTAGAGGTAGACTAGCGGGAGTGGTTGTAGAGACCCAGTACTTC. It encodes CSARGRLAGVVVETQYF.

The count of this clonotype is one. V usage is TRBV6-1 and J usage is TRBJ2-1, with 7 bases that match TRBD1. With V trimmed by 8 bases and J by 6 bases, 13 bases remained unmatched. Germline CDR1 reads MNHNS; CDR2 reads SASEGT. The CDR3 loop spans 15 amino acids. Written as DNA, the CDR3 is TGTGCCAGCCGCCCGAGGGGGCTCCTGTGCAATGAGCAGTTCTTC. Translating gives CASRPRGLLCNEQFF.

The chain has TRBV20-1 and TRBJ2-1, with TRBD2 matching 7 bases. CDR3 length: 12 amino acids. The V and J ends lost 4 bases and 7 bases, in that order; junction bases with no gene match: 4. The V gene's germline CDR1 is DFQATT and CDR2 SNEGSKA (reference sequence). CDR3 loop: CSAMILANEQFF. The CDR3 DNA reads TGCAGTGCTATGATACTAGCGAATGAGCAGTTCTTC.

This clonotype was counted only a few times. V is TRBV3-1 and J is TRBJ2-1, with 7 bases lining up with TRBD2. J lost 3 bases, V lost 4 bases, and 6 bases had no gene match. The germline V gene has CDR1 LGHDT and CDR2 YNNKEL (reference sequence). This CDR3 is 15 amino acids long. The CDR3 DNA reads TGTGCCAGCAGCCTTCCCGGGACTAACTACAATGAGCAGTTCTTC. This encodes CASSLPGTNYNEQFF.

In its sample, this clonotype was seen once. CDR3 loop: CASSLEGRTNVLTF. The CDR3 coding sequence is TGCGCCAGCAGCTTGGAAGGGAGAACCAACGTCCTGACTTTC. The chain is built from TRBV5-1 and TRBJ2-6, with D maybe TRBD2 (5 bases). Germline V CDR1 and CDR2: SGHRS, YFSETQ. V was pared by 0 bases and J by 8 bases, with 9 bases between. The CDR3 consists of 14 residues.

The V call is TRBV7-7, the J call TRBJ2-3; D unresolved. This CDR3 region has 13 residues. The germline V and J ends were trimmed by 5 bases and 9 bases, with 15 bases remaining between them. From germline, CDR1 is SSHAT and CDR2 FNYEAQ (reference sequence). Here the CDR3 reads CASSGILGETQYF. CDR3 sequence (DNA): TGTGCCAGCAGCGGGATCCTAGGCGAAACGCAGTATTTT.